The subject of this entry is one TCR beta chain. TCRdb's table, derived via immunoSEQ multiplex PCR, lists solely in-frame clones and lacks some. Seen here are fewer than 50,000 clones, 85% to 90% observed once, and the top ten hold roughly 0.53%. The entry originates in a study of T cell changes during pregnancy in multiple sclerosis. The CDR3 spans 15 residues. Germline-derived CDR1 and CDR2 are GTSNPN and SVGIG (reference sequence). The V end lost 4 bases, the J end lost 4 bases, and 19 bases lay between the germline ends. The chain combines TRBV30 with TRBJ2-5, with a possible D match to TRBD1 (6 bases). Sequencing used CD4+ T cells from peripheral blood mononuclear cells, obtained in the first trimester of pregnancy. This clonotype was sampled from a female donor with multiple sclerosis, enrolled in a pregnancy study. The CDR3 sequence: CAWNSGQGYGETQYF. As DNA, the CDR3 is TGTGCCTGGAACAGTGGGCAGGGGTATGGAGAGACCCAGTACTTC.